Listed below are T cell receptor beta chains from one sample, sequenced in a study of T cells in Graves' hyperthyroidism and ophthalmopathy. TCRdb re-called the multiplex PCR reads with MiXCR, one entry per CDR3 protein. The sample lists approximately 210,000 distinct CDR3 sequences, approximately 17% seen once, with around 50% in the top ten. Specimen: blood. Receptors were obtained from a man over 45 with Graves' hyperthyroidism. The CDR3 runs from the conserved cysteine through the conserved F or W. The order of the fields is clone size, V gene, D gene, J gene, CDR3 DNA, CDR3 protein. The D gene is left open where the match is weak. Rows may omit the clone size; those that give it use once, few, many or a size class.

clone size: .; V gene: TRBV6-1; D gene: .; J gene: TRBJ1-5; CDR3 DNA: TGTGCCAGCAGTCCCAGGGGCTATAGCAATCAGCCCCAGCATTTT; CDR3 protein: CASSPRGYSNQPQHF
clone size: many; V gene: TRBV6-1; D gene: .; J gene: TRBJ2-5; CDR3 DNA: TGTGCCAGCAGTGTGGACAGACAAGAGACCCAGTACTTC; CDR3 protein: CASSVDRQETQYF
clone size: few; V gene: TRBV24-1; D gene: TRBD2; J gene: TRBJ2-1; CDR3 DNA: TGTGCCACCAGGGGCTCGCCTAGCGGGAGCTTAGGGCATGAGCAGTTCTTC; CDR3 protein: CATRGSPSGSLGHEQFF
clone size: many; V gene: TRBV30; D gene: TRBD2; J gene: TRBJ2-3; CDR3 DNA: TGTGCCTGGAGGGGGGGACTAGCGACAGATACGCAGTATTTT; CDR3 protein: CAWRGGLATDTQYF
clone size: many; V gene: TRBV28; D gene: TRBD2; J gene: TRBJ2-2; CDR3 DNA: TGTGCCAGCAGTTTGGTACAGGGCGGGGGACTAGCGGCGGGCACCGGGGAGCTGTTTTTT; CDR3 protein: CASSLVQGGGLAAGTGELFF
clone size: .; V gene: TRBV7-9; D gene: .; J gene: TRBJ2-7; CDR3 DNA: TGTGCCAGCAGCTTAGGTGGGATAAAATCCTACGAGCAGTACTTC; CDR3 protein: CASSLGGIKSYEQYF
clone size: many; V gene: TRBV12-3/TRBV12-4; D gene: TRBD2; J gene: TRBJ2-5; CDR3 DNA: TGTGCCAGCAGTTTGGGGGGGTCAGAGACCCAGTACTTC; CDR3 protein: CASSLGGSETQYF
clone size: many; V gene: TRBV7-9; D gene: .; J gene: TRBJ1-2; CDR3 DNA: TGTGCCAGCAGCTCAGCCCAGGCCCCTTCGAATGGCTACACCTTC; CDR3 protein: CASSSAQAPSNGYTF
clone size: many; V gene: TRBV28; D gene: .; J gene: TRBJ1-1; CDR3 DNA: TGTGCCAGCAGTTTAGCCAAGGCTACTGAAGCTTTCTTT; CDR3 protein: CASSLAKATEAFF
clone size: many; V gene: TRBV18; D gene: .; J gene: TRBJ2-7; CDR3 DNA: TGTGCCAGCTCACCACCGTTTGGCCAGGAGCAGTACTTC; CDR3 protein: CASSPPFGQEQYF
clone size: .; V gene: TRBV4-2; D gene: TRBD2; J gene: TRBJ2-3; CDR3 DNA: TGTGCCAGCAGCCAAGATACCACCCTAGCGGGAGATACGCAGTATTTT; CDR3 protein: CASSQDTTLAGDTQYF
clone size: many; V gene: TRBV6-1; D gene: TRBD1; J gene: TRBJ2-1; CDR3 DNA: TGTGCCAGCAGTGAGTTAGCAGGGGGCACGACGGATGAGCAGTTCTTC; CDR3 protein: CASSELAGGTTDEQFF
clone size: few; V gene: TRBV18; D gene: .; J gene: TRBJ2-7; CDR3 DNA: TGTGCCAGCTCACCGGGGGACGAGCAGTACTTC; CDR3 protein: CASSPGDEQYF
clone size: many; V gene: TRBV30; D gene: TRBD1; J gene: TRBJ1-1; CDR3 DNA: TGTGCCTGGACGACAGGGGGCGCCTACACTGAAGCTTTCTTT; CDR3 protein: CAWTTGGAYTEAFF
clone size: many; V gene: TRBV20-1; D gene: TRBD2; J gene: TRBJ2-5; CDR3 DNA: TGCAGTGCTAGAGCTATCAGCGGGAGGGTAGAGACCCAGTACTTC; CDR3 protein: CSARAISGRVETQYF
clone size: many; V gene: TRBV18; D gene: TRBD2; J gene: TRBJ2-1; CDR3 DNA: TGTGCCAGCTCACCACGGCGGGAGCGTATTGAGCAGTTCTTC; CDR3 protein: CASSPRRERIEQFF
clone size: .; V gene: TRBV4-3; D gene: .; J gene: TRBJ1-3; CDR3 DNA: TGCGCCAGCAGCCAAGACTATAGGAACACCATATATTTT; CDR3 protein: CASSQDYRNTIYF
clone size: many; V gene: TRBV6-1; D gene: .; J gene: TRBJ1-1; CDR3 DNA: TGTGCCAGCAGTGATGAATTAATGACCGCGGAAGCTTTCTTT; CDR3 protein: CASSDELMTAEAFF
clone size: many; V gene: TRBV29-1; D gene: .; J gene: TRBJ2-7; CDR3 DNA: TGCAGCGTTGTGAGCCCACAGAGCCCCTACGAGCAGTACTTC; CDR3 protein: CSVVSPQSPYEQYF
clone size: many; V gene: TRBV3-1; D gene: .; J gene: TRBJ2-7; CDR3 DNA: TGTGCCAGCAGCCAATTAGTAGGATCCTACGAGCAGTACTTC; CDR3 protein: CASSQLVGSYEQYF
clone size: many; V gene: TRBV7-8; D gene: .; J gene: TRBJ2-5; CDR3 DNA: TGTGCCAGCAGCTTAGCTTGGCGAGCCGCCCAGACCCAGTACTTC; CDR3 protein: CASSLAWRAAQTQYF
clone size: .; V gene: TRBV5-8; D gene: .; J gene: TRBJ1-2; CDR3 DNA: TGTGCCAGCAGCTTGGCCATGGACCGCGGTAACTATGGCTACACCTTC; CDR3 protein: CASSLAMDRGNYGYTF
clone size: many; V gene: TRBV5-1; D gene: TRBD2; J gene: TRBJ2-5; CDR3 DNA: TGCGCCAGCAGAGCGGGAGGGCCGGGAGAGACCCAGTACTTC; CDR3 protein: CASRAGGPGETQYF
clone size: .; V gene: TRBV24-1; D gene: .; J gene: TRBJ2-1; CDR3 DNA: TGTGCCGGCACCCTTAGGACTGGCGCCTCTACCTACAATGAGCAGTTCTTC; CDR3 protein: CAGTLRTGASTYNEQFF
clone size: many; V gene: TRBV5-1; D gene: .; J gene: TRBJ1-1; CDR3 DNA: TGTGCCAGCAGTTTATTGGGGAACACTGAAGCTTTCTTT; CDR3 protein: CASSLLGNTEAFF
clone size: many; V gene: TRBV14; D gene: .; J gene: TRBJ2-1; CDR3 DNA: TGTGCCAGCAGCCAATTGTACAATGAGCAGTTCTTC; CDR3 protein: CASSQLYNEQFF
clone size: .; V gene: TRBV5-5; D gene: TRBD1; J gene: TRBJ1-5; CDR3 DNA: TGTGCCAGCAGCCTGGGACAGGGCCCCCAGCCCCAGCATTTT; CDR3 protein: CASSLGQGPQPQHF
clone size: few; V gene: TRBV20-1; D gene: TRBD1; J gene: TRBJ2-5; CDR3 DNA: TGCAGTGCCGGACAGGGGCGGATCGAGACCCAGTACTTC; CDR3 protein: CSAGQGRIETQYF
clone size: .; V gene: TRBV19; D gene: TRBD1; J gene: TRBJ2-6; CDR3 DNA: TGTGCCAGTAGTATACAGGGGGCTGCTGCGGGGGCCAACGTCCTGACTTTC; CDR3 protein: CASSIQGAAAGANVLTF
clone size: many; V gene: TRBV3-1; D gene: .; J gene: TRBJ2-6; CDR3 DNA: TGTGCCAGCAGCCAACCTGGGGCCAACGTCCTGACTTTC; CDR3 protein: CASSQPGANVLTF
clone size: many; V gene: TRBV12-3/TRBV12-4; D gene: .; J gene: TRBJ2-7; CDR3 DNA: TGTGCCAGCAGCGCCAACAACAGGGGACTCTCCTACGAGCAGTACTTC; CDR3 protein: CASSANNRGLSYEQYF
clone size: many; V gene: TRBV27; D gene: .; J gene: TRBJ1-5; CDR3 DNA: TGTGCCAGCAGTCCATTACGACAGGTCCAGCCCCAGCATTTT; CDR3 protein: CASSPLRQVQPQHF
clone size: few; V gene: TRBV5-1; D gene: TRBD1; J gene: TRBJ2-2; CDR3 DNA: TGCGCCAGCAGCTTCGTACAGGGGGCAACCGGGGAGCTGTTTTTT; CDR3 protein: CASSFVQGATGELFF
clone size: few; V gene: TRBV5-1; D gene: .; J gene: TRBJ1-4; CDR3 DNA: TGCGCCAGCAGCTCCTTGGGGGCATCTAATGAAAAACTGTTTTTT; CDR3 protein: CASSSLGASNEKLFF
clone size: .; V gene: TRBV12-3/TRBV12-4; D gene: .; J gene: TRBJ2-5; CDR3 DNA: TGTGCCAGCAGCCCTGTCTTTAAAGAGACCCAGTACTTC; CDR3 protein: CASSPVFKETQYF
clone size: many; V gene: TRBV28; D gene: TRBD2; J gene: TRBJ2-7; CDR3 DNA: TGTGCCAGCACCCCCCAGGGACTAAGACACGAGCAGTACTTC; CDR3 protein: CASTPQGLRHEQYF
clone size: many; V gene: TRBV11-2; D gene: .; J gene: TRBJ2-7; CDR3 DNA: TGTGCCAGCAGCTTAGTAGGGGGAAGCTCCTACGAGCAGTACTTC; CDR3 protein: CASSLVGGSSYEQYF
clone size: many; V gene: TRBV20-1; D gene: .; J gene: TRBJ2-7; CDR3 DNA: TGCAGTGCTAGTTTTTACGATCCCTACGAGCAGTACTTC; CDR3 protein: CSASFYDPYEQYF
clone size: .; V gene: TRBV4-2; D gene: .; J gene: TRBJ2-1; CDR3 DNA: TGTGCCAGCAGCCAAGATCTGGGCGTAGGCTCCTACAATGAGCAGTTCTTC; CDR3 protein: CASSQDLGVGSYNEQFF
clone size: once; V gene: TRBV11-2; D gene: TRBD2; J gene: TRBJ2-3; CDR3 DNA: TGTGCCAGCAGCTTCAGAGGGAGGGCCGCGGGTACGCAGTATTTT; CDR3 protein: CASSFRGRAAGTQYF